A selection of T cell receptor beta chains follows, all from one sample in a study of OX40 agonist ivuxolimab in advanced cancers. This table comes from immunoSEQ multiplex PCR, and its TCRdb copy is limited to in-frame clones, with some not included. Here the sample spans 82,000 or so clones, roughly 92% being singletons. The specimen comprised CD4+ or CD8+ T cells sorted from blood, sampled in a trial of the OX40 agonist ivuxolimab. The receptors derive from an adult with an advanced solid tumor such as melanoma, head and neck, liver or kidney cancer. Each CDR3 is given with its conserved first and last residue. D genes are given only for firm matches. Part of the rows lack a size; the others show once, few, many or a class for expanded clones.

>NA|TRBJ2-3|TRBV18|TRBD2
CASSPGGSTDTQYF
TGTGCCAGCTCACCGGGGGGGAGCACAGATACGCAGTATTTT
>NA|TRBJ2-3|TRBV7-9|TRBD2
CASSYRGTSGLTDTQYF
TGTGCCAGCAGCTACCGTGGAACTAGCGGTCTCACAGATACGCAGTATTTT
>NA|TRBJ1-5|TRBV2|TRBD1
CASSGGSPGTDNSNQPQHF
TGTGCCAGCAGTGGGGGAAGCCCAGGGACAGATAATAGCAATCAGCCCCAGCATTTT
>NA|TRBJ1-5|TRBV10-3|NA
CAISGQKDSNQPQHF
TGTGCCATCAGTGGGCAGAAGGATAGCAATCAGCCCCAGCATTTT
>few|TRBJ2-1|TRBV6-1|NA
CASSEGWGPGEQFF
TGTGCCAGCAGTGAGGGGTGGGGTCCAGGTGAGCAGTTCTTC
>NA|TRBJ2-3|TRBV19|NA
CASSQTGIWTDTQYF
TGTGCCAGTAGCCAGACGGGTATCTGGACAGATACGCAGTATTTT
>NA|TRBJ1-3|TRBV30|NA
CAWSSGNYAGNTIYF
TGTGCCTGGAGTTCTGGTAATTATGCTGGAAACACCATATATTTT
>NA|TRBJ2-5|TRBV19|NA
CASSIRTEGPRETQYF
TGTGCCAGTAGTATTAGGACTGAGGGGCCGAGAGAGACCCAGTACTTC
>NA|TRBJ2-1|TRBV10-3|NA
CAMTLGPGNEQFF
TGTGCCATGACCTTGGGGCCGGGCAATGAGCAGTTCTTC
>NA|TRBJ2-2|TRBV9|NA
CASSPRLASTGELFF
TGTGCCAGCAGCCCCCGGCTAGCTAGCACCGGGGAGCTGTTTTTT
>NA|TRBJ1-6|TRBV11-1|NA
CASSLEAEWPLHF
TGTGCCAGCAGCTTAGAGGCGGAATGGCCCCTCCACTTT
>NA|TRBJ2-5|TRBV5-1|TRBD1
CASSLTGQQQETQYF
TGCGCCAGCAGCTTGACGGGACAGCAACAAGAGACCCAGTACTTC
>few|TRBJ1-5|TRBV30|NA
CAWSDRDQPQHF
TGTGCCTGGAGTGACAGGGATCAGCCCCAGCATTTT
>few|TRBJ1-5|TRBV7-2|TRBD1
CASSLVRQGGPRSNQPQHF
TGTGCCAGCAGCTTAGTGAGGCAGGGGGGACCAAGAAGCAATCAGCCCCAGCATTTT
>NA|TRBJ2-5|TRBV7-9|TRBD1
CASSIGQGIQETQYF
TGTGCCAGCAGCATAGGACAGGGGATCCAAGAGACCCAGTACTTC
>NA|TRBJ2-2|TRBV27|TRBD1
CASSLDRGRITGELFF
TGTGCCAGCAGCCTCGACAGGGGGCGTATCACCGGGGAGCTGTTTTTT
>NA|TRBJ2-1|TRBV11-3|TRBD2
CASSLRLAGGSYNEQFF
TGTGCCAGCAGCCTTCGACTAGCGGGAGGCTCCTACAATGAGCAGTTCTTC
>NA|TRBJ2-3|TRBV10-1|TRBD1
CATPWTGGVTDTQYF
TGCGCCACCCCGTGGACAGGGGGGGTGACAGATACGCAGTATTTT
>once|TRBJ2-5|TRBV27|TRBD1
CASSSGTGAFQETQYF
TGTGCCAGCAGTTCCGGGACAGGGGCCTTTCAAGAGACCCAGTACTTC
>NA|TRBJ1-2|TRBV18|NA
CASSPDGYGYTF
TGTGCCAGCTCCCCCGACGGCTATGGCTACACCTTC